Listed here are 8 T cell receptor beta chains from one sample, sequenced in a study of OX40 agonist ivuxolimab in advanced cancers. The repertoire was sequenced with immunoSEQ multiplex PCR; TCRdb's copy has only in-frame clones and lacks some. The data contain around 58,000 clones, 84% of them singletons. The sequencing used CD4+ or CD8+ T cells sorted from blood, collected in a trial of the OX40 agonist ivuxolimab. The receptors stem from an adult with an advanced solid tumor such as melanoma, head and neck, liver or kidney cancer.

The CDR3 DNA follows: TGTGCCAGCAGCTTGCTACAGTCCTACAATGAGCAGTTCTTC. Encoded protein: CASSLLQSYNEQFF. The chain recombines TRBV5-4 with TRBJ2-1; D is uncertain. Germline V gene data show CDR1 as SGHNT and CDR2 as YYREEE (reference sequence). The CDR3 covers 14 residues. With 1 base removed from V and 1 base from J, the gap between germline ends came to 6 bases.

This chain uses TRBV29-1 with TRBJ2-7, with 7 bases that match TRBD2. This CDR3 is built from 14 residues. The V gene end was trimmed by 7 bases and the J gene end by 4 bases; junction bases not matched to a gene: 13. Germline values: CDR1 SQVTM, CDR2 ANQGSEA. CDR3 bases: TGCAGCGCGGGGAGGGGCGGTCCCTTGTACGAGCAGTACTTC. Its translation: CSAGRGGPLYEQYF.

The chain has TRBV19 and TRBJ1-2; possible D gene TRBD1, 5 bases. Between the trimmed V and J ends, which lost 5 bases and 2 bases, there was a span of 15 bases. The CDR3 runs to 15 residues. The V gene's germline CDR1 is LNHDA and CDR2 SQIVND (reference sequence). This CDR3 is CASSYPNRGNYGYTF. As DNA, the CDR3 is TGTGCCAGTAGTTACCCTAACCGGGGCAACTATGGCTACACCTTC.

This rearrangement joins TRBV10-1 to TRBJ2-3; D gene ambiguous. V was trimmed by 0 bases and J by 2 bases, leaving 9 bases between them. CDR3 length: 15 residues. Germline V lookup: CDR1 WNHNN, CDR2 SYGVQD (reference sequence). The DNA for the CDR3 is TGCGCCAGCAGTGAGTCTAACGGAAACACAGATACGCAGTATTTT. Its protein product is CASSESNGNTDTQYF.

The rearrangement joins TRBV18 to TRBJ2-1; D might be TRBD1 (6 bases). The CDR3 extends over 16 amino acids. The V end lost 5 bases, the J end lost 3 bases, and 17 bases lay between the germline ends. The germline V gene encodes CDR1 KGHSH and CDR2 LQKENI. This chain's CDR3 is CASSAPSRTDYNEQFF. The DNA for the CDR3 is TGTGCCAGCTCAGCCCCGTCCCGGACAGACTACAATGAGCAGTTCTTC.

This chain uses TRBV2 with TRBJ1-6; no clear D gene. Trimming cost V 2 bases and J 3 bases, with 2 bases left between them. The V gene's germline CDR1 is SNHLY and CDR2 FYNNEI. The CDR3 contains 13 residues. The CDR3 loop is CASSEYYNSPLHF. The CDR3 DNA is TGTGCCAGCAGTGAATACTATAATTCACCCCTCCACTTT.

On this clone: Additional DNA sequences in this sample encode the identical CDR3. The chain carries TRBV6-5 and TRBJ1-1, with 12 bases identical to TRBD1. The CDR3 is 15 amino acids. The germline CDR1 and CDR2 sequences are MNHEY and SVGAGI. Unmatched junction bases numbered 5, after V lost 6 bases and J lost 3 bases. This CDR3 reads CASRGQGAGDTEAFF. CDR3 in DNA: TGTGCCAGCAGGGGACAGGGGGCGGGGGACACTGAAGCTTTCTTT.

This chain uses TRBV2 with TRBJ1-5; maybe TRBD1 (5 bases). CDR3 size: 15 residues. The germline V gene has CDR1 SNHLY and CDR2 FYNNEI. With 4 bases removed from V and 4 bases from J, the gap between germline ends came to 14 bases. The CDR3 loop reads CASSVGGEVNQPQHF. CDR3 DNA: TGTGCCAGCAGTGTGGGAGGGGAAGTGAATCAGCCCCAGCATTTT.